The clone carrying this TCR beta chain was counted between two and nine times. The sample is drawn from a study of blood T cell repertoires in COVID-19. The repertoire was sequenced with immunoSEQ multiplex PCR; TCRdb's copy has only in-frame clones and lacks some. The data contain around 250,000 clones, 82% of them seen just once; the ten biggest clones take up under 2%. The trim removed 0 bases at V and 5 bases at J, leaving 7 bases unmatched. Germline V gene sequence: CDR1 LGHNA, CDR2 YSLEER. There are 16 residues in the CDR3. The TCR sequence derives from a woman older than 75 with acute or convalescent COVID-19. The chain carries TRBV4-3 and TRBJ1-2; the match to TRBD1 covers 9 bases. The sample comprised peripheral blood. CDR3 amino acids: CASSQETGGLRYGYTF. The CDR3 DNA follows: TGCGCCAGCAGCCAAGAGACAGGGGGATTGAGGTATGGCTACACCTTC.